The sequence of this T cell receptor (beta chain) was determined in a study of Graves' ophthalmopathy and Graves' hyperthyroidism. Study-wide points: Blood also carried most expanded thyroid clonotypes exceeding 0.001 frequency.

The trim removed 0 bases at V and 0 bases at J, leaving 7 bases unmatched. The germline CDR1 and CDR2 sequences are SGHRS and YFSETQ. This CDR3 is 18 amino acids long. Hyperthyroidism patients were newly diagnosed, ill under 2 months, and aged 18 to 65 years. Exclusion applied to patients with other autoimmune diseases, uncontrolled infections, pregnancy or lactation. Amplification targeted the TCR beta CDR3 regions, with RNA transcripts as the source material. The first-round RT-PCR employed HTBI primers together with the Qiagen OneStep RT-PCR kit. A multiplex PCR was then performed as the second round. TCRdb redid the calling of the multiplex PCR reads with MiXCR, one entry per CDR3 protein. This table holds hundreds of thousands of distinct CDR3 sequences, 20% to 25% found once. Worth noting for this clonotype: What it recognizes is unknown.

Sequencing was done on a sample of peripheral blood. The TCR was taken from a woman aged 18 to 35 with stable Graves' hyperthyroidism. Some clones in this sample may be carry-over from other donors' samples. This chain joins TRBV5-1 and TRBJ2-5; 11 positions match TRBD2. CDR3 protein: CASSLAASGGKDQETQYF. In nucleotides, the CDR3 is TGCGCCAGCAGCTTGGCGGCTAGCGGGGGGAAGGACCAAGAGACCCAGTACTTC.